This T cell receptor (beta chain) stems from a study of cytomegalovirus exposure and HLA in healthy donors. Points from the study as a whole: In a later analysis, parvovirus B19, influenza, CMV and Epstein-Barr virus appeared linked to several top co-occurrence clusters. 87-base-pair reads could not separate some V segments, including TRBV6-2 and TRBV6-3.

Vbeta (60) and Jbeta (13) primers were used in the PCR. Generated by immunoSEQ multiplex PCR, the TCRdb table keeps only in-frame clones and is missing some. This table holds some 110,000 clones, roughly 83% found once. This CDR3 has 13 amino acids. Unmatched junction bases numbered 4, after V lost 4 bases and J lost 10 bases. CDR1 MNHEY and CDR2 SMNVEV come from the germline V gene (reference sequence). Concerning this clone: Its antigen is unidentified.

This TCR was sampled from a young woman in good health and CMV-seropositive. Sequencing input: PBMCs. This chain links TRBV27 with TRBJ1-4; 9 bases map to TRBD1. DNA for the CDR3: TGTGCCAGCAGTTATCAGACAGGGGGAAAACTGTTTTTT. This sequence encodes CASSYQTGGKLFF.